The 12 T cell receptor beta chains below come from one sample, sequenced in a study of blood T cell repertoires in COVID-19. The assay was immunoSEQ multiplex PCR, and TCRdb's table has in-frame clones only and misses some. The top ten clones hold over 40% of a sample with more than 25,000 clones, nearly 90% of them seen once. The sample was peripheral blood. The receptors shown here come from a human donor with acute or convalescent COVID-19. The donor label of this sample is uncertain.

The chain employs TRBV6-2 or TRBV6-3 and TRBJ2-7; a weak D match, TRBD1 (5 bases). The V end lost 5 bases, the J end lost 6 bases, and 8 bases lay between the germline ends. The CDR3 covers 11 residues. Germline-derived CDR1 and CDR2 are MNHEY and SVGEGT. CDR3 in DNA: TGTGCCAGCAGTATGGGGCCCGAGCAGTACTTC. It is translated as CASSMGPEQYF.

The CDR3 nucleotides read TGTGCCAGCAGCCTTAGACTAGCGGGGGTCCCTAGCACAGATACGCAGTATTTT. Translating it yields CASSLRLAGVPSTDTQYF. This rearrangement joins TRBV3-1 (or the pseudogene TRBV3-2) to TRBJ2-3, with 12 bases matching TRBD2. Germline CDR1 is LGHDT and CDR2 is YNNKEL (reference sequence). The CDR3 consists of 18 residues. J lost 0 bases, V lost 4 bases, and 8 bases had no gene match.

This sequence joins TRBV18 and TRBJ2-7; 10 nucleotides line up with TRBD1. The ends lost 3 bases at V and 2 bases at J; junction bases unmatched: 7. CDR3 size: 16 residues. Germline lookup yields CDR1 KGHSH and CDR2 LQKENI. CDR3 protein: CASSPLGQGMTYEQYF. Here the CDR3 DNA reads TGTGCCAGCTCACCGCTGGGACAGGGGATGACCTACGAGCAGTACTTC.

The CDR3 region has the DNA TGCGCCAGCAGCTTGGCCGGGACTAGCCTCTACGAGCAGTACTTC. Its translation: CASSLAGTSLYEQYF. V gene TRBV5-1 combines with J gene TRBJ2-7; 9 positions agree with TRBD2. CDR1 and CDR2 from the germline V gene are SGHRS and YFSETQ. The CDR3 is 15 amino acids. The ends lost 0 bases at V and 3 bases at J; junction bases unmatched: 4.

The chain joins TRBV9 to TRBJ2-3; unclear D gene. Trimming removed 0 bases at V and 1 base at J, with 9 bases between. Germline values: CDR1 SGDLS, CDR2 YYNGEE. The CDR3 sequence is 15 residues long. The CDR3 is CASSVGLSGTDTQYF. In DNA, the CDR3 is TGTGCCAGCAGCGTAGGGTTGAGCGGCACAGATACGCAGTATTTT.

This chain joins TRBV7-8 and TRBJ2-2; TRBD2 agrees at 13 bases. CDR1 and CDR2 from the germline V gene are SGHVS and FQNEAQ. V was clipped by 5 bases and J by 6 bases; unmatched bases: 12. CDR3 length: 18 amino acids. The CDR3 nucleotides are TGTGCCAGCAGCCATAGGACTAGCGGGGGCCAGGGGTCCGGGGAGCTGTTTTTT. Residues: CASSHRTSGGQGSGELFF.

The chain recombines TRBV6-5 with TRBJ1-2, with D unclear. The germline V and J ends were trimmed by 1 base and 4 bases, with 13 bases remaining between them. Per germline, CDR1 MNHEY and CDR2 SVGAGI. The CDR3 extends over 15 amino acids. CDR3 region: CASSYWFRGSYGYTF. CDR3 bases: TGTGCCAGCAGTTACTGGTTCAGAGGGAGCTATGGCTACACCTTC.

The chain employs TRBV25-1 and TRBJ1-6; 8 nucleotides agree with TRBD1. CDR1 and CDR2 (germline): MGHDK, SYGVNS. This CDR3 has 15 amino acids. V trimming: 1 base; J trimming: 9 bases; junction bases outside the gene matches: 5. CDR3: CASSEWGRGLSPLHF. The CDR3 DNA follows: TGTGCCAGCAGTGAATGGGGCAGGGGGCTTTCACCCCTCCACTTT. Together with reference TRBV25-1 and TRBJ1-6, the CDR3 gives the full variable domain: EADIYQTPRYLVIGTGKKITLECSQTMGHDKMYWYQQDPGMELHLIHYSYGVNSTEKGDLSSESTVSRIRTEHFPLTLESARPSHTSQYLCASSEWGRGLSPLHFGNGTRLTVT.

CDR3 loop: CASSQDVARGLTQYF. DNA for the CDR3: TGTGCCAGCAGCCAAGATGTCGCAAGGGGGCTTACGCAGTATTTT. The chain is built from TRBV3-1 (or the pseudogene TRBV3-2) and TRBJ2-3; TRBD1 agrees at 7 bases. Germline values: CDR1 LGHDT, CDR2 YNNKEL (reference sequence). The ends lost 0 bases at V and 8 bases at J; junction bases unmatched: 8. The CDR3 is made up of 15 amino acids.

The CDR3: CATSDSASGSTDTQYF. CDR3 in DNA: TGTGCCACCAGTGATTCTGCTAGCGGTAGCACAGATACGCAGTATTTT. The chain employs TRBV24-1 and TRBJ2-3; TRBD2 agrees at 7 bases. Germline V gives CDR1 KGHDR, CDR2 SFDVKD. With 2 bases clipped from V and 0 bases from J, the junction kept 4 bases outside the gene matches. This CDR3 contains 16 residues.

The chain carries TRBV10-2 and TRBJ2-1, with 12 bases matching TRBD2. Germline values: CDR1 WSHSY, CDR2 SAAADI. The junction had 6 bases not matched to a gene; V was cut back by 5 bases and J by 10 bases. The CDR3 contains 14 residues. The CDR3 DNA follows: TGCGCCAGCAGTCTAGCGGGGGGGCCTCGGGAGCAGTTCTTC. It specifies CASSLAGGPREQFF.

The J gene is TRBJ1-1, the V gene TRBV15; a possible D gene is TRBD1 (5 bases). The CDR3 runs to 15 residues. Between the trimmed V and J ends, which lost 3 bases and 1 base, there was a span of 12 bases. In germline, CDR1 is LNHNV, CDR2 YYDKDF (reference sequence). CDR3 residues: CATSSSRQRNTEAFF. The CDR3 bases are TGTGCCACCAGCAGCAGTAGACAGAGGAACACTGAAGCTTTCTTT. The full variable domain, its missing parts supplied by reference TRBV15 and TRBJ1-1, is DAMVIQNPRYQVTQFGKPVTLSCSQTLNHNVMYWYQQKSSQAPKLLFHYYDKDFNNEADTPDNFQSRRPNTSFCFLDIRSPGLGDTAMYLCATSSSRQRNTEAFFGQGTRLTVV.